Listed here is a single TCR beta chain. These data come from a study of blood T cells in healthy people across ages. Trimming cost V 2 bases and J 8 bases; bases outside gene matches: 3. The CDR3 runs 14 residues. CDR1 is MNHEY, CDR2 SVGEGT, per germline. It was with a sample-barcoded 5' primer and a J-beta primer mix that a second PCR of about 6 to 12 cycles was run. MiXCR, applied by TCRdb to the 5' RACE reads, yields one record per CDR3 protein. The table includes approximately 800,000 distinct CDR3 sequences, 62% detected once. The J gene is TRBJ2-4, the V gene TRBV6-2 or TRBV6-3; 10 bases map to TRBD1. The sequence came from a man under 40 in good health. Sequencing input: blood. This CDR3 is CASSYVGQGDIQYF. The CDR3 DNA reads TGTGCCAGCAGTTACGTAGGACAGGGGGACATTCAGTACTTC.